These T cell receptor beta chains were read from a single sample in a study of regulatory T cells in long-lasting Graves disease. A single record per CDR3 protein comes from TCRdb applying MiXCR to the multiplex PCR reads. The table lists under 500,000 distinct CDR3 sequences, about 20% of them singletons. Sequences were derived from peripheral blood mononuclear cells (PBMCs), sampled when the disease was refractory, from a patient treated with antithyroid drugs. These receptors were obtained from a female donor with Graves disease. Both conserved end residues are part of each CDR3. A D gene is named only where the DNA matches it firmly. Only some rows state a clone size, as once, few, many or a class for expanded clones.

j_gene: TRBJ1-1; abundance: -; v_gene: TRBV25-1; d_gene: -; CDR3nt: TGTGCCAGCAGTGAATGGAGGGGTGAAGCTTTCTTT; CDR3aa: CASSEWRGEAFF
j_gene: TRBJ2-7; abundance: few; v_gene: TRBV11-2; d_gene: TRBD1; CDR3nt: TGTGCCAGCAGCCTAACGGACAGGGTAGGAATTGACGAGCAGTACTTC; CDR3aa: CASSLTDRVGIDEQYF
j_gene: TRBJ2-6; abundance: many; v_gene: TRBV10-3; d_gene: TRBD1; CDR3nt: TGTGCCATCAGTGATCCGACAGGGACAGGGGCCAACGTCCTGACTTTC; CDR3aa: CAISDPTGTGANVLTF
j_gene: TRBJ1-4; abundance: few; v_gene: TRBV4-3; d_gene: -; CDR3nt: TGCGCCAGCAGCCAAGAAGGCAGCTATAATGAAAAACTGTTTTTT; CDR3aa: CASSQEGSYNEKLFF
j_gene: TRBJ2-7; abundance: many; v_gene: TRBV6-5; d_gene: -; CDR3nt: TGTGCCAGCAGTTACTCGGCAGCTTGGACCTACGAGCAGTACTTC; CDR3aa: CASSYSAAWTYEQYF
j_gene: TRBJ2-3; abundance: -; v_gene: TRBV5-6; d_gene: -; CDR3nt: TGTGCCAGCAGCTTGGCTGGTAGTTTGGGCACAGATACGCAGTATTTT; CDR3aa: CASSLAGSLGTDTQYF
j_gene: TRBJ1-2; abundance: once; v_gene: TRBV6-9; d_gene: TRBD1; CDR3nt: TGTGCCAGCAGTTGGGGGGGACAGGGGAATGGCTACACCTTC; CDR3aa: CASSWGGQGNGYTF
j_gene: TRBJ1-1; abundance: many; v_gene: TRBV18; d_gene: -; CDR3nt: TGTGCCAGCGCCAATTCAGTGATCATGAACACTGAAGCTTTCTTT; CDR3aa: CASANSVIMNTEAFF
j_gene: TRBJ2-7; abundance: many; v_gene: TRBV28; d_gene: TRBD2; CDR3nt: TGTGCCAGCAGTTTAGTAACTAGCGGGATGACTTACGAGCAGTACTTC; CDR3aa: CASSLVTSGMTYEQYF
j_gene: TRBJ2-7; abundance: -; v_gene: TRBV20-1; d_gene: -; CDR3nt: TGCAGTGCTAGAGCAAAAACGAGTCTTACCCTGTCCTACGAGCAGTACTTC; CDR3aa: CSARAKTSLTLSYEQYF
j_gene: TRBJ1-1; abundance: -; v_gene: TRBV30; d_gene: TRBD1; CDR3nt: TGTGCCTGGAGGACAACCGACAGGGAAGGGGGTGAAGCTTTCTTT; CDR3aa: CAWRTTDREGGEAFF
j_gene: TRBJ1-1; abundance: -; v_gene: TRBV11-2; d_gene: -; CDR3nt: TGTGCCAGCAGCTTAGAGGGATGGGATGAAGCTTTCTTT; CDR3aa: CASSLEGWDEAFF
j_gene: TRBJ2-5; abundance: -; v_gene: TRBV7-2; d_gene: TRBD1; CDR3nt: TGTGCCAGCAGCCCAGGGGGCTTAAAGACCCAGTACTTC; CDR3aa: CASSPGGLKTQYF
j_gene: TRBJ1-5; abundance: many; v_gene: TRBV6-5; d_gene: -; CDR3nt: TGTGCCAGCAGTTTCGGGAGAGGCCTTAATCAGCCCCAGCATTTT; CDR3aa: CASSFGRGLNQPQHF
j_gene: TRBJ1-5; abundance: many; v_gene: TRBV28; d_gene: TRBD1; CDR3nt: TGTGCCAGCAGTCCCCCGACAGGGTATCAGCCCCAGCATTTT; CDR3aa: CASSPPTGYQPQHF
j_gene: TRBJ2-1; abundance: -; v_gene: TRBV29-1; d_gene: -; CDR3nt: TGCAGCGCGGGCGGAGGGCTCAATGAGCAGTTCTTC; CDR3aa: CSAGGGLNEQFF
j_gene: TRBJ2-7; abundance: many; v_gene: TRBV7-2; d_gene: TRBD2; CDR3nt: TGTGCCAGCAGCTTAGGGGGACTAGCGGGTTCCGGGTACGAGCAGTACTTC; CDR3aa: CASSLGGLAGSGYEQYF
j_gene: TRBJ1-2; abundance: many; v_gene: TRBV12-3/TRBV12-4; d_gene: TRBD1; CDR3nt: TGTGCCAGCAGACCCTCGGGACAGGGGGCCTATGGCTACACCTTC; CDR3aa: CASRPSGQGAYGYTF